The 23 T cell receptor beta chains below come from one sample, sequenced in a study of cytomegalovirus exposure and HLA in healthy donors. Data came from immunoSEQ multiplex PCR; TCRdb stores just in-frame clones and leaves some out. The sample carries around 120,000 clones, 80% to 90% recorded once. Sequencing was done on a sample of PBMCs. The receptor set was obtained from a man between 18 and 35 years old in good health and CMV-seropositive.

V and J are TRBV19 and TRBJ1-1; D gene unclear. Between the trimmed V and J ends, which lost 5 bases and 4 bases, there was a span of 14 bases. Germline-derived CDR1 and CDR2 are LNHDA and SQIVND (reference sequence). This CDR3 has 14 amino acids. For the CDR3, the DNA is TGTGCCAGTAGTGTGCAAGGTGGAGGCACTGAAGCTTTCTTT. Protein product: CASSVQGGGTEAFF.

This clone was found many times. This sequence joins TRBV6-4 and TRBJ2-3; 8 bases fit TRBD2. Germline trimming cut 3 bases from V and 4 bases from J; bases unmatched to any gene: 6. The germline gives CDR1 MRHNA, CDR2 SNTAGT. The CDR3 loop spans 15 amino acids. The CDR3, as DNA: TGTGCCAGCAGTGAGAACGGGGGGGCCGCAGATACGCAGTATTTT. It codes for CASSENGGAADTQYF.

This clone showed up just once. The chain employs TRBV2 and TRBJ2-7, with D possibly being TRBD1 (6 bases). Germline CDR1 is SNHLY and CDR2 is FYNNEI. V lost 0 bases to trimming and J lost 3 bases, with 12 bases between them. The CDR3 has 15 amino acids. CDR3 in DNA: TGTGCCAGCAGTGAAGCGCTGGGGACACACTACGAGCAGTACTTC. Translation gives CASSEALGTHYEQYF.

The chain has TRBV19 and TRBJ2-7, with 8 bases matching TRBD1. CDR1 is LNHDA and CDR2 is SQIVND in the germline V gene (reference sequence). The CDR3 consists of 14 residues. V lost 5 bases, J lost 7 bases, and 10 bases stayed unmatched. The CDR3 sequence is CASSWGQGAGEQYF. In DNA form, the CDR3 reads TGTGCCAGTAGTTGGGGCCAGGGGGCGGGAGAGCAGTACTTC.

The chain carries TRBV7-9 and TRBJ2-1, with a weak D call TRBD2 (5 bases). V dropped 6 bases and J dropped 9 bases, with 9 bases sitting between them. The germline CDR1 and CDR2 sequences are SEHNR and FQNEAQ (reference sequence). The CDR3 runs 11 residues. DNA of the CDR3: TGTGCCAGCAGAAACGCGGGTGAGCAGTTCTTC. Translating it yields CASRNAGEQFF.

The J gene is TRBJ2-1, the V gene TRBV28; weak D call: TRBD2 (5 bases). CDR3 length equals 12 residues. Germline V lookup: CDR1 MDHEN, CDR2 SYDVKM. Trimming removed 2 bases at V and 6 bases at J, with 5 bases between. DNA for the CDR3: TGTGCCAGCAGTTTAGCGGGCAATGAGCAGTTCTTC. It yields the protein CASSLAGNEQFF.

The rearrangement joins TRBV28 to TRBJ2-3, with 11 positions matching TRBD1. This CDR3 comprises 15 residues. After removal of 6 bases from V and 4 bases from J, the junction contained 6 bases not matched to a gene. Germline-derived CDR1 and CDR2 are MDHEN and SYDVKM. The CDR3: CASSDPGQGADTQYF. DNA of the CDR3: TGTGCCAGCAGCGACCCGGGACAGGGGGCAGATACGCAGTATTTT.

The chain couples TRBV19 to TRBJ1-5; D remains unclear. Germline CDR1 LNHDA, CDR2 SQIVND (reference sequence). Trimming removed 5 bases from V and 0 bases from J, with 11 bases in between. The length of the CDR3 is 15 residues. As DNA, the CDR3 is TGTGCCAGTAGTTGGGGAGAATCTAGCAATCAGCCCCAGCATTTT. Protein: CASSWGESSNQPQHF.

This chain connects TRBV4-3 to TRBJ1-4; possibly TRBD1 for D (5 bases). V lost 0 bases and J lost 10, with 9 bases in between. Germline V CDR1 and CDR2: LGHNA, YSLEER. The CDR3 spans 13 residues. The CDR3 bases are TGCGCCAGCAGCCAAGATTGGGGCGGAAAACTGTTTTTT. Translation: CASSQDWGGKLFF.

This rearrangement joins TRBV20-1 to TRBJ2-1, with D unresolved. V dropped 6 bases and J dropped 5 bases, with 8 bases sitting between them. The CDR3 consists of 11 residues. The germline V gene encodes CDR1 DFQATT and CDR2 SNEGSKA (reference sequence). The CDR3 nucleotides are TGCAGTGCCTACAGCAACAATGAGCAGTTCTTC. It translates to CSAYSNNEQFF.

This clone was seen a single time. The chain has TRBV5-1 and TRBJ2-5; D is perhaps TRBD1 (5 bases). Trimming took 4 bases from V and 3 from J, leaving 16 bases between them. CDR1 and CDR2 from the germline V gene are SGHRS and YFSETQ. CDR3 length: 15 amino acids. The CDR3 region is CASSHLGDREETQYF. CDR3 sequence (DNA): TGCGCCAGCAGCCATTTAGGGGATAGGGAAGAGACCCAGTACTTC.

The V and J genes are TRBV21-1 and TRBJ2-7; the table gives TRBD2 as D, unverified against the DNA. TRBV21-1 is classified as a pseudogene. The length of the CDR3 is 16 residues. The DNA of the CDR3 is TGTGCCAGCAGCCTCCATGGACTAGTTGGGCATTACGAGCAGTACTTC. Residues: CASSLHGLVGHYEQYF.

The CDR3 nucleotides read TGTGCCAGTTCGACCTCGAGGGACACTGAAGCTTTCTTT. It yields the protein CASSTSRDTEAFF. V usage is TRBV9 and J usage is TRBJ1-1; D gene unclear. The CDR3 sequence is 13 residues long. The germline V and J ends were trimmed by 8 bases and 3 bases, with 14 bases remaining between them. CDR1 SGDLS and CDR2 YYNGEE come from the germline V gene.

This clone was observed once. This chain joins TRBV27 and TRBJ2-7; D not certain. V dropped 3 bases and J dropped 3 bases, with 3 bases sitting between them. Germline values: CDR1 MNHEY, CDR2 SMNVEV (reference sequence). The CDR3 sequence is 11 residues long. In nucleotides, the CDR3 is TGTGCCAGCAGTTTCGGCTACGAGCAGTACTTC. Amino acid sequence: CASSFGYEQYF.

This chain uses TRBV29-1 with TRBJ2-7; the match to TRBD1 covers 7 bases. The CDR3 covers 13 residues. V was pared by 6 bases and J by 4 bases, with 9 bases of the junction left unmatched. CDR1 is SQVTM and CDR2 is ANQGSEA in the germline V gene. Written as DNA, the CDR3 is TGCAGCGTCTTAGGGGGCTCTGTATACGAGCAGTACTTC. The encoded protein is CSVLGGSVYEQYF.

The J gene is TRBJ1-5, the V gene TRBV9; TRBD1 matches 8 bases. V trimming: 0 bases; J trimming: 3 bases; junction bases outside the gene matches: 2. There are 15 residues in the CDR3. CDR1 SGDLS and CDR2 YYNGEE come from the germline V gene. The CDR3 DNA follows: TGTGCCAGCAGCGTAGGACAGGGGACCAATCAGCCCCAGCATTTT. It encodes CASSVGQGTNQPQHF.

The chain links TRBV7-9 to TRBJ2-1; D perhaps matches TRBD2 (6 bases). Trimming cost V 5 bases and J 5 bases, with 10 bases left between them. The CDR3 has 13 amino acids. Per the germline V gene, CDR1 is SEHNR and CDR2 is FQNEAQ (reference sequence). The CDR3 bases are TGTGCCAGCAGCGGAGGGACCGACAATGAGCAGTTCTTC. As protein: CASSGGTDNEQFF.

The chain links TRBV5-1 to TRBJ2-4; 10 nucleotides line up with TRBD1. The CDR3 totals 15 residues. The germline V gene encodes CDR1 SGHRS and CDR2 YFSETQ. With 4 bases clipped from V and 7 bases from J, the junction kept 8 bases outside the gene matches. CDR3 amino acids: CASSPGTGEGNIQYF. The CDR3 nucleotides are TGCGCCAGCAGCCCAGGGACAGGGGAAGGGAACATTCAGTACTTC.

The CDR3 sequence: CASSFQGQGAGGVLGLFF. CDR3 DNA sequence: TGTGCCAGCAGTTTTCAGGGACAGGGGGCGGGAGGGGTCCTGGGGCTGTTTTTT. This sequence joins TRBV27 and TRBJ2-2; TRBD1 aligns across 12 bases. V shed 3 bases and J 13 bases; nucleotides not matched to a gene: 18. CDR1 and CDR2 (germline): MNHEY, SMNVEV (reference sequence). The CDR3 contains 18 residues.

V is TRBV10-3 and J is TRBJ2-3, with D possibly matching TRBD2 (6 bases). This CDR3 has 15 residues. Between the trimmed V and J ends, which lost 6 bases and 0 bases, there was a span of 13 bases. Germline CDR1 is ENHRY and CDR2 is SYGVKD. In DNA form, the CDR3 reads TGTGCCATCAGCCCTGGCGGGGCGAGCACAGATACGCAGTATTTT. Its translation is CAISPGGASTDTQYF.

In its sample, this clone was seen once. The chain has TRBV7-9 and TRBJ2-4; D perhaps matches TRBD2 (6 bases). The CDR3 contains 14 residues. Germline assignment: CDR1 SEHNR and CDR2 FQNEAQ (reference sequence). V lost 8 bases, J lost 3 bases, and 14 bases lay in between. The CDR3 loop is CASSRGPGKNIQYF. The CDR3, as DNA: TGTGCCAGCTCGCGGGGACCTGGCAAAAACATTCAGTACTTC.

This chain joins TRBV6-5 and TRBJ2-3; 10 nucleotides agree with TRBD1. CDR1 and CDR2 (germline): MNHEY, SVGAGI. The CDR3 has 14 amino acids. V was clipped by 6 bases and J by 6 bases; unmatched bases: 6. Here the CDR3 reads CASSLGQGVDTQYF. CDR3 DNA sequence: TGTGCCAGCAGCCTTGGACAGGGGGTGGATACGCAGTATTTT.

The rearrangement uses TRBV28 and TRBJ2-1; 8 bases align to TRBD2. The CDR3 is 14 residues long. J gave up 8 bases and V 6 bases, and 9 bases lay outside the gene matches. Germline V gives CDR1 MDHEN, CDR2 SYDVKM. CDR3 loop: CASSTGGGLHEQFF. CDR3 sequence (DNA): TGTGCCAGCAGCACTGGCGGGGGGCTCCATGAGCAGTTCTTC.